A selection of T cell receptor beta chains follows, all from one sample in a study of graft-versus-host responses after intestinal transplantation. The repertoire was sequenced with immunoSEQ multiplex PCR; TCRdb's copy has only in-frame clones and lacks some. Of over 850 clones listed, about 78% were seen once; the top ten hold more than 8%. Here the sequenced sample was ileum tissue, taken 7 days after intestinal transplantation. These receptors originate from a human patient who received an intestinal transplant, so some T cells may come from the graft donor. Each CDR3 is given with its conserved first and last residue. A D gene is named only where the DNA matches it firmly. Expanded clones are given a class, and other clones once, few, many or no size at all.

D gene: TRBD1; V gene: TRBV19; clone size: -; J gene: TRBJ2-2; CDR3 length: 17; CDR3 protein: CASTPRTGTGNTGELFF; CDR3 DNA: TGTGCCAGTACCCCACGCACCGGGACAGGGAACACCGGGGAGCTGTTTTTT
D gene: -; V gene: TRBV30; clone size: -; J gene: TRBJ1-5; CDR3 length: 15; CDR3 protein: CAWSAMGQYNQPQHF; CDR3 DNA: TGTGCCTGGAGTGCTATGGGGCAGTACAATCAGCCCCAGCATTTT
D gene: -; V gene: TRBV9; clone size: few; J gene: TRBJ1-4; CDR3 length: 15; CDR3 protein: CASSVGEDVSEKLFF; CDR3 DNA: TGTGCCAGCAGCGTAGGGGAGGATGTTAGTGAAAAACTGTTTTTT
D gene: -; V gene: TRBV20-1; clone size: few; J gene: TRBJ1-2; CDR3 length: 11; CDR3 protein: CSIYINYGYTF; CDR3 DNA: TGCAGTATCTACATAAACTATGGCTACACCTTC
D gene: -; V gene: TRBV7-8; clone size: -; J gene: TRBJ1-3; CDR3 length: 14; CDR3 protein: CASRETGSGNTIYF; CDR3 DNA: TGTGCCAGCAGGGAAACGGGTTCTGGAAACACCATATATTTT
D gene: -; V gene: TRBV6-1; clone size: few; J gene: TRBJ2-6; CDR3 length: 14; CDR3 protein: CASSIGGGANVLTF; CDR3 DNA: TGTGCCAGCAGTATAGGGGGTGGGGCCAACGTCCTGACTTTC
D gene: TRBD2; V gene: TRBV4-1; clone size: -; J gene: TRBJ2-7; CDR3 length: 17; CDR3 protein: CASSQDGMGGGGYEQYF; CDR3 DNA: TGCGCCAGCAGCCAAGATGGGATGGGGGGGGGAGGCTACGAGCAGTACTTC
D gene: TRBD1; V gene: TRBV5-1; clone size: -; J gene: TRBJ1-2; CDR3 length: 15; CDR3 protein: CASSLEGQGPYGYTF; CDR3 DNA: TGCGCCAGCAGCTTGGAGGGACAGGGTCCCTATGGCTACACCTTC
D gene: -; V gene: TRBV29-1; clone size: -; J gene: TRBJ2-2; CDR3 length: 11; CDR3 protein: CSVRVTGELFF; CDR3 DNA: TGCAGCGTTAGGGTTACCGGGGAGCTGTTTTTT
D gene: -; V gene: TRBV7-6; clone size: -; J gene: TRBJ1-1; CDR3 length: 14; CDR3 protein: CASSFIGFNTEAFF; CDR3 DNA: TGTGCCAGCAGCTTTATAGGCTTCAACACTGAAGCTTTCTTT
D gene: -; V gene: TRBV7-2; clone size: -; J gene: TRBJ1-6; CDR3 length: 11; CDR3 protein: CASRNNSPLHF; CDR3 DNA: TGTGCCAGCAGGAATAATTCACCCCTCCACTTT
D gene: TRBD1; V gene: TRBV23-1; clone size: -; J gene: TRBJ2-5; CDR3 length: 16; CDR3 protein: CASSHPDRGEQETQYF; CDR3 DNA: TGCGCCAGCAGTCACCCGGACAGGGGGGAGCAAGAGACCCAGTACTTC
D gene: -; V gene: TRBV29-1; clone size: -; J gene: TRBJ1-1; CDR3 length: 16; CDR3 protein: CSAAGGQGPHNGEAFF; CDR3 DNA: TGCAGCGCCGCTGGAGGGCAGGGCCCACACAATGGTGAAGCTTTCTTT
D gene: TRBD2; V gene: TRBV6-1; clone size: -; J gene: TRBJ2-1; CDR3 length: 15; CDR3 protein: CASMMAGGPNNEQFF; CDR3 DNA: TGTGCCAGCATGATGGCGGGGGGACCAAACAATGAGCAGTTCTTC
D gene: -; V gene: TRBV4-1; clone size: few; J gene: TRBJ1-5; CDR3 length: 15; CDR3 protein: CASSLTGNSNQPQHF; CDR3 DNA: TGCGCCAGCAGCCTAACAGGGAATAGCAATCAGCCCCAGCATTTT
D gene: TRBD1; V gene: TRBV6-8; clone size: -; J gene: TRBJ2-2; CDR3 length: 15; CDR3 protein: CASSYRGRGTGELFF; CDR3 DNA: TGTGCCAGCAGTTACAGGGGGCGCGGCACCGGGGAGCTGTTTTTT